This T cell receptor beta chain was obtained from a study of cytomegalovirus exposure and HLA in healthy donors. The wider study: Early release data held 75 million to 90 million unique TCRs from HLA-typed donors. Study-wide results and caveats: Overall, approximately 180 TCR beta chains were annotated as cytomegalovirus-associated. Among the sequence variants, a highly shared cluster was likely an artifact of sequencing. It was confirmed in vitro that a few of the CMV-associated chains were specific for CMV antigens.

PCR involved 60 Vbeta and 13 Jbeta primers. Libraries were prepared by immunoSEQ multiplex PCR; TCRdb keeps only in-frame clonotypes and omits some of them. The sample yields just under 95,000 clones, roughly 80% seen once. Points on this clone: What it binds is not known.

CDR1 is SGHRS and CDR2 is YFSETQ in the germline V gene. The CDR3 runs 15 residues. The V gene lost 1 base and the J gene lost 3 bases, with 11 bases spanning the gap. The sample comprised PBMCs. The TCR comes from a girl aged 2 to 9 in good health and CMV-seropositive. V and J are TRBV5-1 and TRBJ2-1; D remains unclear. The CDR3 bases are TGCGCCAGCAGCTTGCGAGTCCCCCTCTACAATGAGCAGTTCTTC. Amino acid sequence: CASSLRVPLYNEQFF.